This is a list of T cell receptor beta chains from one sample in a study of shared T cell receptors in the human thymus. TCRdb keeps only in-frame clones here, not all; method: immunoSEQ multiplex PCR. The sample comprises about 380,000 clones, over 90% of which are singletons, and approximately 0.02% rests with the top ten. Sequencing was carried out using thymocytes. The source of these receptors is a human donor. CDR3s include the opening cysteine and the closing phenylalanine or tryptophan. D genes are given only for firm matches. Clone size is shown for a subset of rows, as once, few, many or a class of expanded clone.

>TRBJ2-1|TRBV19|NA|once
TGTGCCAGTAGTATTGGGACCCAGGGGTACTACAATGAGCAGTTCTTC
CASSIGTQGYYNEQFF
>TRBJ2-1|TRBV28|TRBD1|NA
TGTGCCAGCAGTCAAATGACAGGGGAAGCCTACAATGAGCAGTTCTTC
CASSQMTGEAYNEQFF
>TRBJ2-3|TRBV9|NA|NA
TGTGCCAGCAGCGTAGTCGGGGGAGGATACACAGATACGCAGTATTTT
CASSVVGGGYTDTQYF
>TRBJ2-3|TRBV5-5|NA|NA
TGTGCCAGCAGCCCCGAGAGGGGGTCACACACAGATACGCAGTATTTT
CASSPERGSHTDTQYF
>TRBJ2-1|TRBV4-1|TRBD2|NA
TGCGCCAGCAGCCAACCAACTAGCGGGGGAGACAATGAGCAGTTCTTC
CASSQPTSGGDNEQFF
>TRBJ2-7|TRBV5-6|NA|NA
TGTGCCAGCAGCTTGCTGAGCAGGGGGGCCGAGCAGTACTTC
CASSLLSRGAEQYF
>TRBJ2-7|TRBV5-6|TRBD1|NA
TGTGCCAGCAGTTGTGACAGGGTTAATTACGAGCAGTACTTC
CASSCDRVNYEQYF
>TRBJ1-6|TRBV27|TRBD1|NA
TGTGCCAGCAGTTTATTTGGGCGGGACAGGGCCACGATTTCACCCCTCCACTTT
CASSLFGRDRATISPLHF
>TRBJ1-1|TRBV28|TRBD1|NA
TGTGCCAGCAGTTCGACAGGGGCTTTCTTT
CASSSTGAFF
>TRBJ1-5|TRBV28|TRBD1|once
TGTGCCAGCAGACCGGACAGGGGAGTTGGGTTCAGCAATCAGCCCCAGCATTTT
CASRPDRGVGFSNQPQHF
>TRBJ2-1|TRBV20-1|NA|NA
TGCAGTGCTAGAGAAAGCAATGAGCAGTTCTTC
CSARESNEQFF
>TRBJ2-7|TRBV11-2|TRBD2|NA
TGTGCCAGCAGCTTAGAGCTTTGGCGGACTAGCTCCTACGAGCAGTACTTC
CASSLELWRTSSYEQYF
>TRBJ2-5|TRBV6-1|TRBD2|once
TGTGCCAGCAGTGAAGCTCGGTTCGGAGCGGGAGGGGGGGAGACCCAGTACTTC
CASSEARFGAGGGETQYF
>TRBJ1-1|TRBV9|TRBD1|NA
TGTGCCAGCAGCGTTAGACAGGGGGCGGACACTGAAGCTTTCTTT
CASSVRQGADTEAFF
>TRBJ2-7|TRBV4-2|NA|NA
TGTGCCAGCAGCCAAGAGCCCCGACCAAACTACGAGCAGTACTTC
CASSQEPRPNYEQYF
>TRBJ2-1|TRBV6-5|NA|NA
TGTGCCAGCAGTTACGGTGGGCCCCACAATGAGCAGTTCTTC
CASSYGGPHNEQFF
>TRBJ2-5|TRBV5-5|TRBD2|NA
TGTGCCAGCAGCTTGGTTATGACTAGCGGGAGGTCCCGATCAAAGACCCAGTACTTC
CASSLVMTSGRSRSKTQYF
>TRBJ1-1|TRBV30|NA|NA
TGTGCCTCGTCCAACGCCATGAACACTGAAGCTTTCTTT
CASSNAMNTEAFF
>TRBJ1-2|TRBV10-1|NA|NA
TGCGCCAGCAGTTCGGGACCGATCAACTATGGCTACACCTTC
CASSSGPINYGYTF
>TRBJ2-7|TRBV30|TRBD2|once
TGTGCCTGGACTAGCGGGAGACTCTACGAGCAGTACTTC
CAWTSGRLYEQYF
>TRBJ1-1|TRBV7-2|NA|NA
TGTGCCAGCAGCCCGTGGACAGCTCCGATGAACACTGAAGCTTTCTTT
CASSPWTAPMNTEAFF
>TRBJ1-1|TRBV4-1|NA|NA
TGCGCCAGCAGCCAAGCCGGAACGGGTGGGACTGAAGCTTTCTTT
CASSQAGTGGTEAFF
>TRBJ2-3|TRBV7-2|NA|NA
TGTGCCAGCAGCCAACGTTGGGATACGCAGTATTTT
CASSQRWDTQYF
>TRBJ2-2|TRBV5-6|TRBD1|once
TGTGCCAGCAGCCAACCGGGACAGGGGGACACCGGGGAGCTGTTTTTT
CASSQPGQGDTGELFF
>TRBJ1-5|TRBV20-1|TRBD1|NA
TGCAGTGCTAAAGACAGGGCGCCCCAGCATTTT
CSAKDRAPQHF
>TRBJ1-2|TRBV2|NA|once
TGTGCCAGCAGTCTTAATGGTGAAGATGCAGGTCCATATGGCTACACCTTC
CASSLNGEDAGPYGYTF
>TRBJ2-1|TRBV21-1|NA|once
TGTGCCAGCAGGCTTTTTGTAGTCGTGGCGGGTGAGCAGTTCTTC
CASRLFVVVAGEQFF
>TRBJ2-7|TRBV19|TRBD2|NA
TGTGCCAGCTCCGGGACTAGCTCCCCCTACGAGCAGTACTTC
CASSGTSSPYEQYF
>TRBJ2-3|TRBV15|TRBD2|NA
TGTGCCACCAGCAGAGATCGCGGACTAGTGAGAGATACGCAGTATTTT
CATSRDRGLVRDTQYF